The entry that follows covers one T cell receptor (beta chain) sequence. The antigen is undetermined. The sample originates from a study of blood T cells in healthy people across ages. About the study: Per every two T cells, about one barcoded beta molecule was captured by template switching. Notes on the study in general: Bulk PBMC profiling left naive and antigen-experienced comparisons inconclusive.

The germline V gene encodes CDR1 MNHEY and CDR2 SMNVEV (reference sequence). V was clipped by 0 bases and J by 6 bases, with 9 bases between them. This CDR3 spans 13 amino acids. Peripheral blood was drawn, around 9.5 milliliters per donor. The authors ran a second PCR of about 7 to 12 cycles using a sample-barcoded 5' primer and a J-beta primer mix. MiXCR, applied by TCRdb to the 5' RACE reads, yields one record per CDR3 protein. There are roughly 730,000 distinct CDR3 sequences in the sample; around 50% occur only once, and about a quarter lies in the top ten. The source is a man aged 40-49 years in good health. V usage is TRBV27 and J usage is TRBJ2-7; D ambiguous. The sample comprised blood. CDR3 loop: CASSLSRVGEQYF. Written as DNA, the CDR3 is TGTGCCAGCAGTTTATCGCGCGTTGGCGAGCAGTACTTC.